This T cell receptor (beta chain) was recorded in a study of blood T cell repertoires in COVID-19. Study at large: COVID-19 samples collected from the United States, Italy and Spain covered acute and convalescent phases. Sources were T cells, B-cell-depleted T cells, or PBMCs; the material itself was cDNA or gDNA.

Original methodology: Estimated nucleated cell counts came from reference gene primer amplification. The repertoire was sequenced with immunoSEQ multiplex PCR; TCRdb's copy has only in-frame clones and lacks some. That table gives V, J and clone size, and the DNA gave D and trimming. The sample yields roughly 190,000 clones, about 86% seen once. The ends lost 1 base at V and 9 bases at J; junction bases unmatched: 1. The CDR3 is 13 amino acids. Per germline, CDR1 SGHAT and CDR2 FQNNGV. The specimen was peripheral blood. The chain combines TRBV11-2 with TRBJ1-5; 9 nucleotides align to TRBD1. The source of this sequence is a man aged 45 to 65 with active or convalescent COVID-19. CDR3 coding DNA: TGTGCCAGCAGCTTAGGACAGGGGGGGCCCCAGCATTTT. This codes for CASSLGQGGPQHF. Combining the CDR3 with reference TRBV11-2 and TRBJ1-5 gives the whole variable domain EAGVAQSPRYKIIEKRQSVAFWCNPISGHATLYWYQQILGQGPKLLIQFQNNGVVDDSQLPKDRFSAERLKGVDSTLKIQPAKLEDSAVYLCASSLGQGGPQHFGDGTRLSIL.